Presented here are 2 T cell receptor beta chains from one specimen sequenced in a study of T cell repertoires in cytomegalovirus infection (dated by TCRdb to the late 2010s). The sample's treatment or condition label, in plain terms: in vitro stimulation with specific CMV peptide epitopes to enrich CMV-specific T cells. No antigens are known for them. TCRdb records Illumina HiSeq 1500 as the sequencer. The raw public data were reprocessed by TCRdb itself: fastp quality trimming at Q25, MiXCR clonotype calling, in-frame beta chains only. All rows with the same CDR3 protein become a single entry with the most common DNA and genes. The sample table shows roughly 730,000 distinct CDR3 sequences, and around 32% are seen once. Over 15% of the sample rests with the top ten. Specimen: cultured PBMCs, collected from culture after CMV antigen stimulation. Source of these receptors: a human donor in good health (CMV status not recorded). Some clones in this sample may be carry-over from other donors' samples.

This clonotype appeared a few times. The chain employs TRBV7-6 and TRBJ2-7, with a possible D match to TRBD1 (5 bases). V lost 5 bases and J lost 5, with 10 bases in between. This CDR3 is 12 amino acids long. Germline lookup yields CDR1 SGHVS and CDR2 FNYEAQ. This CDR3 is CASSRTRDEQYF. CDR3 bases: TGTGCCAGCAGCCGGACCAGGGACGAGCAGTACTTC.

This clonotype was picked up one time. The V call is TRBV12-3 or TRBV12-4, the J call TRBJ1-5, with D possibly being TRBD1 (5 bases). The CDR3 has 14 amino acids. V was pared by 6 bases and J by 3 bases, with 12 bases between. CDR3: CASSKRGLNQPQHF. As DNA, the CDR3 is TGTGCCAGCAGCAAAAGGGGACTCAATCAGCCCCAGCATTTT.